Following are 20 T cell receptor beta chains from one sample sequenced in a study of identical twins. One entry per CDR3 protein, called by TCRdb with MiXCR from the 5' RACE reads. Among hundreds of thousands of distinct CDR3 sequences listed, 8.5% to 9.5% were seen once. These data are also associated with another study on yellow fever vaccine responses in identical twins.

Material: PBMCs. All receptors come from a woman between 18 and 30 years old in good health.

The V call is TRBV7-6, the J call TRBJ2-1; 13 bases line up with TRBD2. The CDR3 loop spans 15 amino acids. The V segment lost 5 bases and the J segment 14 bases; nucleotides outside the gene matches: 12. Germline CDR1 is SGHVS and CDR2 is FNYEAQ. The CDR3 DNA is TGTGCCAGCAGCACAAGGACTAGCGGGAGAGGATGGGAGTTCTTC. Amino acids: CASSTRTSGRGWEFF.

This clonotype was seen repeatedly, ten times or more. Compared with germline, one end of the junction differs, possibly owing to a read error. CDR3 coding DNA: TGTGCCAGCAGTTTATGGTCTAGCGGGGCTCCCTATGAGCAGTACTTC. Translation: CASSLWSSGAPYEQYF. V and J are TRBV27 and TRBJ2-7; 9 nucleotides match TRBD2. Germline CDR1 is MNHEY and CDR2 is SMNVEV (reference sequence). This CDR3 spans 16 amino acids.

The J gene is TRBJ2-7, the V gene TRBV6-5, with D perhaps TRBD1 or TRBD2 (6 bases each). The CDR3 extends over 11 amino acids. The germline V gene encodes CDR1 MNHEY and CDR2 SVGAGI. V gave up 8 bases and J gave up 7 bases, with 12 bases separating them. CDR3 sequence (DNA): TGTGCCAGCTGGGGGGCAGTGGAGCAGTACTTC. It yields the protein CASWGAVEQYF.

This clonotype came up many times. The rearrangement links TRBV7-3 to TRBJ2-2; a possible D gene is TRBD1 (6 bases). Between the trimmed V and J ends, which lost 4 bases and 6 bases, there was a span of 9 bases. This CDR3 contains 13 residues. The germline V gene has CDR1 SGHTA and CDR2 FQGTGA. The CDR3 DNA is TGTGCCAGCAGCTATACAGGGTCCGGGGAGCTGTTTTTT. Its protein product is CASSYTGSGELFF. Combining the CDR3 with reference TRBV7-3 and TRBJ2-2 gives the whole variable domain GAGVSQTPSNKVTEKGKYVELRCDPISGHTALYWYRQSLGQGPEFLIYFQGTGAADDSGLPNDRFFAVRPEGSVSTLKIQRTERGDSAVYLCASSYTGSGELFFGEGSRLTVL.

This clonotype came up a few times. V gene TRBV28 combines with J gene TRBJ1-2; 8 nucleotides line up with TRBD1. Per the germline V gene, CDR1 is MDHEN and CDR2 is SYDVKM. The CDR3 is 14 amino acids. V was pared by 5 bases and J by 5 bases, with 7 bases of the junction left unmatched. CDR3 DNA sequence: TGTGCCAGCAGTAGACATCGGACAGGGTATGGCTACACCTTC. Its protein product is CASSRHRTGYGYTF.

The table lists this clonotype with many counts. This chain links TRBV3-1 with TRBJ2-2; 8 bases line up with TRBD1. This CDR3 is 17 amino acids long. Germline lookup yields CDR1 LGHDT and CDR2 YNNKEL (reference sequence). After removal of 2 bases from V and 7 bases from J, the junction contained 12 bases not matched to a gene. CDR3 sequence reads: CASSQTRTGQIVGELFF. The CDR3, as DNA: TGTGCCAGCAGCCAAACCAGGACAGGGCAGATTGTCGGGGAGCTGTTTTTT. Based on the CDR3 plus reference TRBV3-1 and TRBJ2-2, the full variable domain is DTAVSQTPKYLVTQMGNDKSIKCEQNLGHDTMYWYKQDSKKFLKIMFSYNNKELIINETVPNRFSPKSPDKAHLNLHINSLELGDSAVYFCASSQTRTGQIVGELFFGEGSRLTVL.

In this sample, this clonotype turned up many times. The chain has TRBV6-2 or TRBV6-3 and TRBJ2-4; 7 nucleotides line up with TRBD2. The CDR3 runs to 14 residues. CDR1 and CDR2 from the germline V gene are MNHEY and SVGEGT. The ends lost 5 bases at V and 7 bases at J; junction bases unmatched: 8. CDR3 sequence (DNA): TGTGCCAGCAGTGCCTCCGGGACTACCAACATTCAGTACTTC. Its translation: CASSASGTTNIQYF.

This clonotype has at least ten counts. The rearrangement joins TRBV12-3 or TRBV12-4 to TRBJ2-2, with D unclear. V was shortened by 2 bases and J by 6 bases, with 4 bases between the two germline ends. The CDR3 consists of 12 residues. CDR3 nucleotide sequence: TGTGCCAGCAGTTTATACCCCGGGGAGCTGTTTTTT. Amino acid sequence: CASSLYPGELFF.

This clonotype has a handful of counts. The chain joins TRBV27 to TRBJ2-1; D is unresolved. The germline V and J ends were trimmed by 6 bases and 7 bases, with 13 bases remaining between them. CDR3 length: 13 residues. The germline V gene encodes CDR1 MNHEY and CDR2 SMNVEV (reference sequence). CDR3 coding DNA: TGTGCCAGCAGCCCGGCGAGGAATAATGAGCAGTTCTTC. It specifies CASSPARNNEQFF.

This clonotype came up many times. This chain connects TRBV11-2 to TRBJ2-1, with D hard to call. The germline gives CDR1 SGHAT, CDR2 FQNNGV. V was clipped by 5 bases and J by 10 bases, with 21 bases between them. CDR3 length: 15 residues. As DNA, the CDR3 is TGTGCCAGCAGCCCATATTCCGGATCAACGATGGAGCAGTTCTTC. It encodes CASSPYSGSTMEQFF.

This chain connects TRBV7-9 to TRBJ2-2; D is possibly TRBD1 (5 bases). The V end lost 2 bases, the J end lost 3 bases, and 10 bases lay between the germline ends. This CDR3 is built from 15 residues. Germline CDR1 SEHNR, CDR2 FQNEAQ (reference sequence). In DNA, the CDR3 is TGTGCCAGCAGCTTATTGTCAGGGTACACCGGGGAGCTGTTTTTT. Protein: CASSLLSGYTGELFF. Full variable domain (remainder filled in from reference TRBV7-9 and TRBJ2-2): DTGVSQNPRHKITKRGQNVTFRCDPISEHNRLYWYRQTLGQGPEFLTYFQNEAQLEKSRLLSDRFSAERPKGSFSTLEIQRTEQGDSAMYLCASSLLSGYTGELFFGEGSRLTVL.

The chain carries TRBV4-3 and TRBJ2-7, with TRBD2 matching over 7 bases. The J segment lost 0 bases and the V segment lost 0 bases, leaving 14 bases of the junction unmatched. CDR3 size: 19 residues. CDR1 and CDR2 from the germline V gene are LGHNA and YSLEER. The CDR3 nucleotides read TGCGCCAGCAGCCAAGACCTCTTGGCGGGAGCCCCTCCCTCCTACGAGCAGTACTTC. Its protein product is CASSQDLLAGAPPSYEQYF.

This clonotype has only a few counts. The chain joins TRBV4-3 to TRBJ2-1; TRBD2 agrees at 8 bases. Germline loops: CDR1 LGHNA, CDR2 YSLEER. V was clipped by 4 bases and J by 6 bases; unmatched bases: 14. The CDR3 length is 17 residues. This CDR3 is CASSPRGGAGEANEQFF. DNA for the CDR3: TGCGCCAGCAGCCCCAGAGGCGGAGCGGGAGAGGCCAATGAGCAGTTCTTC.

V usage is TRBV15 and J usage is TRBJ2-7; unclear D gene. There are 14 residues in the CDR3. Deletions cut 2 bases from V and 5 bases from J, with 13 bases between. CDR1 LNHNV and CDR2 YYDKDF come from the germline V gene (reference sequence). CDR3 amino acids: CATSRSPVPNEQYF. The CDR3 nucleotides read TGTGCCACCAGCAGAAGCCCCGTTCCCAACGAGCAGTACTTC.

Notes on this clonotype: A read error may account for a junction end that differs from germline. The chain combines TRBV3-1 with TRBJ2-5; 11 bases agree with TRBD2. CDR3 length equals 12 residues. Per the germline V gene, CDR1 is LGHDT and CDR2 is YNNKEL (reference sequence). CDR3 in DNA: TGTGCCAGCAGCATGTTAACTAGCGGGAGCTCGTTC. This gives the protein CASSMLTSGSSF.

This chain joins TRBV27 and TRBJ1-6; D might be TRBD1 (6 bases). V was trimmed by 5 bases and J by 1 base, leaving 18 bases between them. CDR3 size: 18 residues. In germline, CDR1 is MNHEY, CDR2 SMNVEV (reference sequence). The CDR3 DNA sequence: TGTGCCAGCAGTCCTATGCCGGGGGGCGAATCCTATAATTCACCCCTCCACTTT. Protein product: CASSPMPGGESYNSPLHF.

The chain is built from TRBV7-9 and TRBJ2-2, with D perhaps matching TRBD2 (7 bases). Per the germline V gene, CDR1 is SEHNR and CDR2 is FQNEAQ (reference sequence). The V and J ends lost 3 bases and 6 bases respectively, with 14 bases between them. The CDR3 loop spans 15 amino acids. This CDR3 reads CASSLSGGSAGELFF. The DNA for the CDR3 is TGTGCCAGCAGCTTGTCGGGGGGCAGTGCCGGGGAGCTGTTTTTT.

This clonotype was observed at least ten times. CDR3 sequence: CASSPDRDPYEQYF. CDR3 nucleotides: TGTGCCAGCAGCCCGGACAGGGACCCCTACGAGCAGTACTTC. The chain has TRBV14 and TRBJ2-7; 8 bases map to TRBD1. V lost 4 bases to trimming and J lost 2 bases; unmatched junction nucleotides: 4. This CDR3 has 14 amino acids. Germline V gene data show CDR1 as SGHDN and CDR2 as FVKESK.

The table lists this clonotype with many counts. The rearrangement links TRBV20-1 to TRBJ2-1; a weak D match, TRBD2 (6 bases). Trimming took 4 bases from V and 10 from J, leaving 20 bases between them. The CDR3 contains 14 residues. Germline CDR1 DFQATT, CDR2 SNEGSKA (reference sequence). The CDR3 bases are TGCAGTGCTATACCCTGGCAGGCGGGGTTCGAGCAGTTCTTC. Its translation is CSAIPWQAGFEQFF.

This clonotype was detected many times. The chain has TRBV5-1 and TRBJ1-4; D ambiguous. The CDR3 length is 16 residues. V dropped 4 bases and J dropped 3 bases, with 16 bases sitting between them. Germline CDR1 SGHRS, CDR2 YFSETQ. The CDR3 reads CASSNPGAAANEKLFF. CDR3 nucleotide sequence: TGCGCCAGCAGCAACCCAGGCGCCGCGGCTAATGAAAAACTGTTTTTT.